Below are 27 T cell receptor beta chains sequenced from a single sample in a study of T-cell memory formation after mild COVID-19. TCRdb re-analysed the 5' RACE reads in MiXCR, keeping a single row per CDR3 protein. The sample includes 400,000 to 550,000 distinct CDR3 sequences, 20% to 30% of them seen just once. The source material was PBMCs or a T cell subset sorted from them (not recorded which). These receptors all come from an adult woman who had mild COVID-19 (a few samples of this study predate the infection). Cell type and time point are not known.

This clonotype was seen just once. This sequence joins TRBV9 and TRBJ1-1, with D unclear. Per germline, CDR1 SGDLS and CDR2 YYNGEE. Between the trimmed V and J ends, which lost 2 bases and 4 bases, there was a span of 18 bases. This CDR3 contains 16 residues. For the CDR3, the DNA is TGTGCCAGCAGCGTGAGGTCCCAGTCTCGGGGCACTGAAGCTTTCTTT. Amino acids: CASSVRSQSRGTEAFF. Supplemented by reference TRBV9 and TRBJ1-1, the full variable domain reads DSGVTQTPKHLITATGQRVTLRCSPRSGDLSVYWYQQSLDQGLQFLIQYYNGEERAKGNILERFSAQQFPDLHSELNLSSLELGDSALYFCASSVRSQSRGTEAFFGQGTRLTVV.

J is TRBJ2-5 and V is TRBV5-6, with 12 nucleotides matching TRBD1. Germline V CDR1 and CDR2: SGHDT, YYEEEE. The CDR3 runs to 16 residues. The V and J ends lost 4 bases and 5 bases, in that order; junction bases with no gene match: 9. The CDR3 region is CASSRTGTGGGETQYF. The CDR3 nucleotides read TGTGCCAGCAGCAGAACCGGGACAGGGGGCGGCGAGACCCAGTACTTC.

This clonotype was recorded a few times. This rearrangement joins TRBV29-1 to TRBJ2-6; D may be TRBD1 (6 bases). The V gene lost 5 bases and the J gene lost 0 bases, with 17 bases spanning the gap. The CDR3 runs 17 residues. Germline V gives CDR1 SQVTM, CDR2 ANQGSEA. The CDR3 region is CSVRDTIPASGANVLTF. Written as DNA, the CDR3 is TGCAGCGTTCGGGACACGATCCCTGCCTCTGGGGCCAACGTCCTGACTTTC.

The CDR3 coding sequence is TGTGCCAGTAAACCGGTCTTTCAGAACAATGAGCAGTTCTTC. It translates to CASKPVFQNNEQFF. V and J are TRBV28 and TRBJ2-1; D is uncertain. The CDR3 extends over 14 amino acids. The germline CDR1 and CDR2 sequences are MDHEN and SYDVKM. V lost 9 bases, J lost 5 bases, and 17 bases lay in between.

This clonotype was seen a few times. Here the CDR3 DNA reads TGTGCCAGCAGCCCTGCGGCGGTAGGGAACGAGCAGTACTTC. It is translated as CASSPAAVGNEQYF. This rearrangement joins TRBV7-8 to TRBJ2-7, with unresolved D. From germline, CDR1 is SGHVS and CDR2 FQNEAQ. Trimming stripped 5 bases from V and 5 bases from J, with 16 bases between. CDR3 size: 14 residues. Supplemented by reference TRBV7-8 and TRBJ2-7, the full variable domain reads GAGVSQSPRYKVAKRGQDVALRCDPISGHVSLFWYQQALGQGPEFLTYFQNEAQLDKSGLPSDRFFAERPEGSVSTLKIQRTQQEDSAVYLCASSPAAVGNEQYFGPGTRLTVT.

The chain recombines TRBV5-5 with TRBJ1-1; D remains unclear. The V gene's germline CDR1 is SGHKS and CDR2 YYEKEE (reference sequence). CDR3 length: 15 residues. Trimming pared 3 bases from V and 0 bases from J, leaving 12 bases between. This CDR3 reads CASSSTRNMNTEAFF. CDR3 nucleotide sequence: TGTGCCAGCAGCTCCACCCGGAACATGAACACTGAAGCTTTCTTT.

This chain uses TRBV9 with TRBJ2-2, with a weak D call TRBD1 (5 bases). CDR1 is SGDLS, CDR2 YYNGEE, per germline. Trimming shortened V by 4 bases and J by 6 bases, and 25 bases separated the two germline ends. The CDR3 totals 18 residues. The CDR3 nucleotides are TGTGCCAGCAGCCCCCAACATGGGCAGGGTGTAACTCCCGGGGAGCTGTTTTTT. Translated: CASSPQHGQGVTPGELFF.

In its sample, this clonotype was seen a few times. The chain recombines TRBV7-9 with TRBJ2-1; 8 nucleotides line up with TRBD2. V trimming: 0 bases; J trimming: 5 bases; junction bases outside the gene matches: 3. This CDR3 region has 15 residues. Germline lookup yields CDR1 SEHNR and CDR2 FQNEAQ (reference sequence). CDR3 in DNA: TGTGCCAGCAGCTTAGCCAGCGGGAGCCACAATGAGCAGTTCTTC. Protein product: CASSLASGSHNEQFF.

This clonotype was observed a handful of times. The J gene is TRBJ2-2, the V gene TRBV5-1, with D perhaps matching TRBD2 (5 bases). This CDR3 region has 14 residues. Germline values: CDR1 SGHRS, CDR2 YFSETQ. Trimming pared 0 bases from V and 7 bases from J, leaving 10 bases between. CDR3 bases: TGCGCCAGCAGCTTGGCCGGTGCGGGCGGGGAGCTGTTTTTT. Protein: CASSLAGAGGELFF.

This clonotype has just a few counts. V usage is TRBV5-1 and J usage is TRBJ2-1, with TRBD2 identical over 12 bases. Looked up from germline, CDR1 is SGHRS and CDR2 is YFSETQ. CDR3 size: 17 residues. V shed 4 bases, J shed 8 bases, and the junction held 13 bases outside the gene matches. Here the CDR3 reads CASSIPSGGGPGDEQFF. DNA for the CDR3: TGCGCCAGCAGCATCCCTAGCGGGGGGGGTCCAGGTGATGAGCAGTTCTTC.

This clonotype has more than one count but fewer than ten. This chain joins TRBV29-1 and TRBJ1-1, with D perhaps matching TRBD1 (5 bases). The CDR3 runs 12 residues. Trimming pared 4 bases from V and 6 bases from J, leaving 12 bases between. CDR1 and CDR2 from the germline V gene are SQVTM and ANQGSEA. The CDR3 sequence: CSVGQGLAEAFF. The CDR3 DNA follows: TGCAGCGTTGGTCAGGGTTTGGCTGAAGCTTTCTTT. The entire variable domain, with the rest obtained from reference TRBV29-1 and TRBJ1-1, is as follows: SAVISQKPSRDICQRGTSLTIQCQVDSQVTMMFWYRQQPGQSLTLIATANQGSEATYESGFVIDKFPISRPNLTFSTLTVSNMSPEDSSIYLCSVGQGLAEAFFGQGTRLTVV.

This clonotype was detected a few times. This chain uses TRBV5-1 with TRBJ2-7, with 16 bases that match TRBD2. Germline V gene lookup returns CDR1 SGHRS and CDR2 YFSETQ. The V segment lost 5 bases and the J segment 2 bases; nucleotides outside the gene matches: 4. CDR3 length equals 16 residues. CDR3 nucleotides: TGCGCCAGCAGGCCGGGACTAGCGGGAGGGCCCTACGAGCAGTACTTC. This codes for CASRPGLAGGPYEQYF. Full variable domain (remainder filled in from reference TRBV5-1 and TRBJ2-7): KAGVTQTPRYLIKTRGQQVTLSCSPISGHRSVSWYQQTPGQGLQFLFEYFSETQRNKGNFPGRFSGRQFSNSRSEMNVSTLELGDSALYLCASRPGLAGGPYEQYFGPGTRLTVT.

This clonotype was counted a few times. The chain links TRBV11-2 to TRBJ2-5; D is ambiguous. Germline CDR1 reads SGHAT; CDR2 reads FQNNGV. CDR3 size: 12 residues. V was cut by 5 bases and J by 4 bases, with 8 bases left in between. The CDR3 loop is CASSGYGETQYF. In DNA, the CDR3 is TGTGCCAGCAGCGGGTATGGAGAGACCCAGTACTTC.

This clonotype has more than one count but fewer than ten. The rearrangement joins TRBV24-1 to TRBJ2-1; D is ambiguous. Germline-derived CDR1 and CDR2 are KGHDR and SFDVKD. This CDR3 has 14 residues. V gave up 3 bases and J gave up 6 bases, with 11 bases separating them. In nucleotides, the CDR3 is TGTGCCACCAGTGATCCGGACGGACGCAATGAGCAGTTCTTC. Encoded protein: CATSDPDGRNEQFF.

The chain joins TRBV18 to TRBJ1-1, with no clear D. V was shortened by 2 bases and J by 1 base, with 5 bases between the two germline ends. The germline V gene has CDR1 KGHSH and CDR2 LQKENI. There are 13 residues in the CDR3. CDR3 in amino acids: CASSPKTNTEAFF. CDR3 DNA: TGTGCCAGCTCACCAAAGACGAACACTGAAGCTTTCTTT.

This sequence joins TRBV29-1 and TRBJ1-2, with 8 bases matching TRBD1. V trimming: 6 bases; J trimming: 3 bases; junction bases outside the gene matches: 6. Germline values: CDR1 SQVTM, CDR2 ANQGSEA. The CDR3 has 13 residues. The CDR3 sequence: CSVPNRGDYGYTF. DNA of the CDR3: TGCAGCGTGCCCAACAGGGGGGACTATGGCTACACCTTC.

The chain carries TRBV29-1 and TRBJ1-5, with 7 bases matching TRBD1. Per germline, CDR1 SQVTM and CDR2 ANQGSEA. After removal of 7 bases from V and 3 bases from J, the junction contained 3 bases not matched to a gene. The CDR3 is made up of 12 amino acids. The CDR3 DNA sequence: TGCAGCGCAGGGGGTGACAATCAGCCCCAGCATTTT. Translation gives CSAGGDNQPQHF.

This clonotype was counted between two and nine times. The CDR3 nucleotides are TGTGCCAGCAGCTTCGGGGGCGGTGGAGATACGCAGTATTTT. Its translation is CASSFGGGGDTQYF. The chain carries TRBV7-2 and TRBJ2-3; D may correspond to TRBD1 or TRBD2 (6 bases each). The V gene lost 3 bases and the J gene lost 5 bases, with 12 bases spanning the gap. CDR3 size: 14 residues. The germline gives CDR1 SGHTA, CDR2 FQGNSA. Drawing the rest from reference TRBV7-2 and TRBJ2-3, the complete variable domain is GAGVSQSPSNKVTEKGKDVELRCDPISGHTALYWYRQSLGQGLEFLIYFQGNSAPDKSGLPSDRFSAERTGGSVSTLTIQRTQQEDSAVYLCASSFGGGGDTQYFGPGTRLTVL.

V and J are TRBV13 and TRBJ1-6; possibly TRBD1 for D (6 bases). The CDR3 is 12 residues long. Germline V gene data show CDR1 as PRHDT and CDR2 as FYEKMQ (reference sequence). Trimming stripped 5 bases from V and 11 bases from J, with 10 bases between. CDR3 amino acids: CASSPQGPPLHF. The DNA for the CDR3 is TGTGCCAGCAGCCCACAGGGTCCACCCCTCCACTTT.

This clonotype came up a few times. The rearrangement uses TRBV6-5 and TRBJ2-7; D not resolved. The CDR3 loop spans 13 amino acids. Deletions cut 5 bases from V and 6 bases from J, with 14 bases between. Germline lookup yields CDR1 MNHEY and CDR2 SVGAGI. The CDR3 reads CASSPNPWGEQYF. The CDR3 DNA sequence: TGTGCCAGCAGTCCCAACCCATGGGGCGAGCAGTACTTC.

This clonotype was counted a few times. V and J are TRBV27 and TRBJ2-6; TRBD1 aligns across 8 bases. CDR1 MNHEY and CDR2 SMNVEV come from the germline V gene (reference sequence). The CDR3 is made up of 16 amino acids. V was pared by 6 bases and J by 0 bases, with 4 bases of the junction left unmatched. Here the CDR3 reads CASRTGVNSGANVLTF. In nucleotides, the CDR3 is TGTGCCAGCAGGACAGGGGTGAACTCTGGGGCCAACGTCCTGACTTTC.

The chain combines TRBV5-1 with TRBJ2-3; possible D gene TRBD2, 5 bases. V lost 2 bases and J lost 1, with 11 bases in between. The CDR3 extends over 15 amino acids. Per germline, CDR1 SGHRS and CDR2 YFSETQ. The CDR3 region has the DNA TGCGCCAGCAGCTTTCTAGAGGGTCGCACAGATACGCAGTATTTT. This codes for CASSFLEGRTDTQYF.

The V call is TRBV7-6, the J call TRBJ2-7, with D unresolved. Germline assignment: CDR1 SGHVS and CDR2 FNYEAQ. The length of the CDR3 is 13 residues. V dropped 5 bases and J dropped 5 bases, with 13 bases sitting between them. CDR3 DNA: TGTGCCAGCAGCCACTCCGTGAGCGACGAGCAGTACTTC. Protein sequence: CASSHSVSDEQYF.

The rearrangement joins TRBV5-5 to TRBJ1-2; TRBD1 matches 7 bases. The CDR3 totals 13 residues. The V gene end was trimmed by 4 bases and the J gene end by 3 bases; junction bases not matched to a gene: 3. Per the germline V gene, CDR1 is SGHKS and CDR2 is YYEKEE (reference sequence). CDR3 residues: CASSPDRHYGYTF. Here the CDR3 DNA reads TGTGCCAGCAGCCCGGACAGGCACTATGGCTACACCTTC.

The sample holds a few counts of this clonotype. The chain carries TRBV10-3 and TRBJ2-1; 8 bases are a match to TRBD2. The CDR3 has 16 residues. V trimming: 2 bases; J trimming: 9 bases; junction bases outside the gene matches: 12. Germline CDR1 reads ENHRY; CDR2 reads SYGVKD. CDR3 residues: CAISEVLSGTGGEQFF. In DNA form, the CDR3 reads TGTGCCATCAGTGAGGTCCTTAGCGGGACCGGGGGTGAGCAGTTCTTC.

This CDR3 is CASSMTSGRRDTQYF. Here the CDR3 DNA reads TGTGCCAGCAGTATGACTAGCGGGAGGAGGGATACGCAGTATTTT. The chain combines TRBV27 with TRBJ2-3; 13 bases agree with TRBD2. J gave up 6 bases and V 5 bases, and 5 bases lay outside the gene matches. The CDR3 spans 15 residues. Germline CDR1 is MNHEY and CDR2 is SMNVEV (reference sequence).

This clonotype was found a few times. CDR3 sequence: CATSRGGLAGYNEQFF. The CDR3, as DNA: TGTGCCACCAGCAGGGGTGGACTAGCGGGGTACAATGAGCAGTTCTTC. This rearrangement joins TRBV15 to TRBJ2-1; 12 bases align to TRBD2. The CDR3 runs to 16 residues. The germline CDR1 and CDR2 sequences are LNHNV and YYDKDF (reference sequence). V lost 3 bases and J lost 4; bases outside the gene matches: 4.